This T cell receptor (beta chain) was captured by sequencing in a study of T cells in Graves' hyperthyroidism and ophthalmopathy. Researchers amplified the TCR beta CDR3 regions from RNA transcripts. Using the HTBI primer set, a first-round RT-PCR was run on the TCR CDR3. MiXCR, applied by TCRdb to the multiplex PCR reads, yields one record per CDR3 protein. The data hold 500,000 to 600,000 distinct CDR3 sequences, with more than 45% observed a single time. The junction had 4 bases not matched to a gene; V was cut back by 2 bases and J by 7 bases. Germline V gene data show CDR1 as SGHRS and CDR2 as YFSETQ. This CDR3 has 14 residues.

J is TRBJ1-4 and V is TRBV5-1; 8 nucleotides agree with TRBD1. The source material was peripheral blood or thyroid tissue (not recorded which). This TCR was sampled from an adult woman with Graves' disease, either hyperthyroidism or ophthalmopathy (not recorded which). The CDR3 is CASSLADRGEKLFF. The CDR3 nucleotides read TGCGCCAGCAGCTTAGCAGACAGGGGTGAAAAACTGTTTTTT. The entire variable domain, with the rest obtained from reference TRBV5-1 and TRBJ1-4, is as follows: KAGVTQTPRYLIKTRGQQVTLSCSPISGHRSVSWYQQTPGQGLQFLFEYFSETQRNKGNFPGRFSGRQFSNSRSEMNVSTLELGDSALYLCASSLADRGEKLFFGSGTQLSVL.